One sample yielded the 20 T cell receptor beta chains listed below, sequenced in a study of low-dose radiotherapy and immunotherapy resistance in tumors. With TRAV- and TRBV-specific primers, first-strand cDNA was made, covering the alpha and beta chains. With a V-primer adapter and a constant-region primer, TCRs were amplified for about 19 PCR cycles. TCRdb passed the reads through MiXCR, listing each CDR3 protein once. This sample yields roughly 17,000 distinct CDR3 sequences, of which less than 85% are seen a single time; around 5.9% belongs to the top ten. The receptors come from a human donor with advanced metastatic prostate, ovarian, gallbladder or colorectal cancer (not recorded which). This table probably holds off-target reads from a library built for another chain.

The V gene is TRBV28, the J gene TRBJ2-3; D is undetermined. V was shortened by 7 bases and J by 4 bases, with 21 bases between the two germline ends. CDR3 length: 16 amino acids. The germline V gene encodes CDR1 MDHEN and CDR2 SYDVKM. The CDR3 DNA sequence: TGTGCCAGCAACTCCGCGGCAGGCCTCGCGGCAGATACGCAGTATTTT. This codes for CASNSAAGLAADTQYF.

This clonotype was seen a single time. The chain is built from TRBV12-3 or TRBV12-4 and TRBJ2-1; 10 positions agree with TRBD2. This CDR3 spans 14 amino acids. Losses at the gene ends were 6 bases for V and 7 bases for J; bases not matched to a gene: 6. The CDR3 spells CASRPTSGENEQFF. The CDR3 nucleotides are TGTGCCAGCAGACCCACTAGCGGGGAAAATGAGCAGTTCTTC.

The chain joins TRBV3-1 to TRBJ1-4; maybe TRBD1 (5 bases). CDR3 length: 14 amino acids. CDR1 is LGHDT, CDR2 YNNKEL, per germline (reference sequence). V dropped 3 bases and J dropped 8 bases, with 13 bases sitting between them. DNA for the CDR3: TGTGCCAGCAGCCAGGCAGGGTTAGAGGAAAAACTGTTTTTT. This sequence encodes CASSQAGLEEKLFF. Full variable domain (remainder filled in from reference TRBV3-1 and TRBJ1-4): DTAVSQTPKYLVTQMGNDKSIKCEQNLGHDTMYWYKQDSKKFLKIMFSYNNKELIINETVPNRFSPKSPDKAHLNLHINSLELGDSAVYFCASSQAGLEEKLFFGSGTQLSVL.

The genes are TRBV9 and TRBJ2-5; 11 nucleotides match TRBD2. V trimming: 3 bases; J trimming: 4 bases; junction bases outside the gene matches: 5. Germline CDR1 SGDLS, CDR2 YYNGEE. CDR3 length: 15 residues. This chain's CDR3 is CASSARLAGIETQYF. The CDR3 nucleotides read TGTGCCAGCAGCGCCCGACTAGCGGGAATAGAGACCCAGTACTTC. Complete variable domain (other parts from reference TRBV9 and TRBJ2-5): DSGVTQTPKHLITATGQRVTLRCSPRSGDLSVYWYQQSLDQGLQFLIQYYNGEERAKGNILERFSAQQFPDLHSELNLSSLELGDSALYFCASSARLAGIETQYFGPGTRLLVL.

V usage is TRBV18 and J usage is TRBJ1-1; tentatively, D is TRBD1 (5 bases). Between the trimmed V and J ends, which lost 2 bases and 0 bases, there was a span of 10 bases. The germline V gene encodes CDR1 KGHSH and CDR2 LQKENI. This CDR3 is 15 amino acids long. CDR3 sequence (DNA): TGTGCCAGCTCACCAGGGGCGATCTTGAACACTGAAGCTTTCTTT. Residues: CASSPGAILNTEAFF.

V and J are TRBV5-1 and TRBJ2-3, with D hard to call. The CDR3 extends over 13 amino acids. CDR1 and CDR2 from the germline V gene are SGHRS and YFSETQ. The germline V and J ends were trimmed by 2 bases and 6 bases, with 10 bases remaining between them. The CDR3, as DNA: TGCGCCAGCAGCTTTTTAATCCAGGATACGCAGTATTTT. The encoded protein is CASSFLIQDTQYF. Complete variable domain (other parts from reference TRBV5-1 and TRBJ2-3): KAGVTQTPRYLIKTRGQQVTLSCSPISGHRSVSWYQQTPGQGLQFLFEYFSETQRNKGNFPGRFSGRQFSNSRSEMNVSTLELGDSALYLCASSFLIQDTQYFGPGTRLTVL.

The genes are TRBV6-2 or TRBV6-3 and TRBJ2-5, with D hard to call. Germline CDR1 and CDR2: MNHEY and SVGEGT. The length of the CDR3 is 12 residues. Trimming stripped 6 bases from V and 3 bases from J, with 8 bases between. CDR3 loop: CASSINKETQYF. The CDR3 DNA is TGTGCCAGCAGCATTAACAAAGAGACCCAGTACTTC.

CDR3 in amino acids: CASSLSWGGVQPQHF. CDR3 nucleotide sequence: TGTGCCAGCAGCTTATCTTGGGGTGGAGTCCAGCCCCAGCATTTT. The V call is TRBV7-8, the J call TRBJ1-5; the D is unclear. V lost 2 bases, J lost 7 bases, and 15 bases lay in between. The CDR3 is 15 residues long. From germline, CDR1 is SGHVS and CDR2 FQNEAQ.

V is TRBV4-1 and J is TRBJ1-5; D is unresolved. Trimming left V 1 base short and J 1 base short, with 8 bases between. CDR3 length: 15 amino acids. Germline V CDR1 and CDR2: MGHRA, YSYEKL. The CDR3 sequence is CASSQAVWSNQPQHF. The CDR3, as DNA: TGCGCCAGCAGCCAAGCAGTTTGGAGCAATCAGCCCCAGCATTTT.

This chain links TRBV9 with TRBJ2-4, with 9 nucleotides matching TRBD2. The ends lost 0 bases at V and 7 bases at J; junction bases unmatched: 14. Per germline, CDR1 SGDLS and CDR2 YYNGEE. The CDR3 is 18 residues long. The CDR3, as DNA: TGTGCCAGCAGCGTAGGGCGGGGGGGCGCCCCCCTTTTGAACATTCAGTACTTC. This gives the protein CASSVGRGGAPLLNIQYF.

The chain combines TRBV5-8 with TRBJ1-1; D is unclear. The CDR3 loop spans 13 amino acids. Trimming pared 0 bases from V and 0 bases from J, leaving 3 bases between. Looked up from germline, CDR1 is SGHTS and CDR2 is YDEGEE. The CDR3 bases are TGTGCCAGCAGCTTGGACATGAACACTGAAGCTTTCTTT. Translated: CASSLDMNTEAFF.

J is TRBJ2-5 and V is TRBV12-3 or TRBV12-4, with a weak D call TRBD2 (5 bases). This CDR3 region has 14 residues. The V end was cut by 6 bases, the J end by 2 bases, with 13 bases between. The CDR3 DNA sequence: TGTGCCAGCAGGGCTGCGGGTCGGCAAGAGACCCAGTACTTC. Translated, it gives CASRAAGRQETQYF.

The chain uses TRBV19 and TRBJ2-2, with 8 positions matching TRBD2. Germline V gene sequence: CDR1 LNHDA, CDR2 SQIVND (reference sequence). The ends lost 5 bases at V and 4 bases at J; junction bases unmatched: 6. This CDR3 is built from 15 residues. The CDR3 sequence: CASSSRTSPTGELFF. DNA of the CDR3: TGTGCCAGTAGTTCCCGGACTAGCCCCACCGGGGAGCTGTTTTTT.

The rearrangement uses TRBV5-1 and TRBJ1-2; no clear D. The CDR3 contains 12 residues. The germline V gene has CDR1 SGHRS and CDR2 YFSETQ. Trimming left V 4 bases short and J 7 bases short, with 11 bases between. CDR3 nucleotide sequence: TGCGCCAGCAGCCTGGAAGATGCTGGCTACACCTTC. Its protein is CASSLEDAGYTF. Looking up the rest from reference TRBV5-1 and TRBJ1-2 gives the full variable domain: KAGVTQTPRYLIKTRGQQVTLSCSPISGHRSVSWYQQTPGQGLQFLFEYFSETQRNKGNFPGRFSGRQFSNSRSEMNVSTLELGDSALYLCASSLEDAGYTFGSGTRLTVV.

The rearrangement uses TRBV29-1 and TRBJ2-3; 8 positions match TRBD2. The CDR3 sequence is 15 residues long. With 1 base clipped from V and 1 base from J, the junction kept 4 bases outside the gene matches. Germline V gene lookup returns CDR1 SQVTM and CDR2 ANQGSEA. CDR3 sequence reads: CSVEAGGAGTDTQYF. The DNA of the CDR3 is TGCAGCGTTGAAGCCGGGGGGGCCGGCACAGATACGCAGTATTTT.

The V call is TRBV5-1, the J call TRBJ1-5; D gene unclear. V lost 2 bases, J lost 7 bases, and 13 bases lay in between. CDR1 is SGHRS and CDR2 is YFSETQ in the germline V gene. CDR3 size: 14 residues. The CDR3 loop is CASSLEGTGQPQHF. Here the CDR3 DNA reads TGCGCCAGCAGCTTAGAGGGAACGGGACAGCCCCAGCATTTT.

This clonotype appeared once. V gene TRBV20-1 combines with J gene TRBJ2-2; 7 bases are a match to TRBD1. The germline V gene has CDR1 DFQATT and CDR2 SNEGSKA (reference sequence). The ends lost 4 bases at V and 6 bases at J; junction bases unmatched: 14. CDR3 length: 16 residues. The CDR3 sequence is CSATLGRQGSPGELFF. CDR3 nucleotides: TGCAGTGCTACTCTAGGGCGACAGGGCAGTCCCGGGGAGCTGTTTTTT.

This clonotype was counted once. V is TRBV28 and J is TRBJ2-3; tentative D call: TRBD1 (6 bases). The CDR3 has 14 amino acids. Trimming took 5 bases from V and 0 from J, leaving 9 bases between them. Germline CDR1 and CDR2: MDHEN and SYDVKM. CDR3 sequence (DNA): TGTGCCAGCAGTGGACAGACTAGCACAGATACGCAGTATTTT. This encodes CASSGQTSTDTQYF.

The J gene is TRBJ2-7, the V gene TRBV2, with D perhaps matching TRBD1 (5 bases). CDR3 length: 12 amino acids. Germline V gene lookup returns CDR1 SNHLY and CDR2 FYNNEI. Between the trimmed V and J ends, which lost 6 bases and 5 bases, there was a span of 11 bases. CDR3 protein: CASRDNSHEQYF. The CDR3 nucleotides read TGTGCCAGCAGGGACAATTCCCACGAGCAGTACTTC.

The rearrangement joins TRBV27 to TRBJ1-5; D remains unclear. This CDR3 is built from 13 residues. From germline, CDR1 is MNHEY and CDR2 SMNVEV (reference sequence). Trimming removed 6 bases at V and 2 bases at J, with 8 bases between. CDR3 in DNA: TGTGCCAGCAGGTTTTTGGGCAATCAGCCCCAGCATTTT. Translating it yields CASRFLGNQPQHF.